This T cell receptor beta chain emerged from a study of blood T cells in healthy people across ages. This CDR3 has 15 amino acids. The V end lost 0 bases, the J end lost 0 bases, and 10 bases lay between the germline ends. CDR1 is DFQATT, CDR2 SNEGSKA, per germline (reference sequence). Then a second PCR, running about 6 to 12 cycles, was carried out with a sample-barcoded 5' primer and a J-beta primer mix. In TCRdb, the 5' RACE reads were re-called with MiXCR into one record per CDR3 protein. The sample gives approximately 2,000,000 distinct CDR3 sequences, about two fifths of which show up once; 20% to 25% is in the top ten. This clonotype showed up many times.

The chain employs TRBV20-1 and TRBJ2-3; unclear D gene. Specimen: blood. The TCR comes from a human donor in good health. CDR3 sequence: CSARDDTASTDTQYF. CDR3 nucleotide sequence: TGCAGTGCTAGAGATGACACGGCTAGCACAGATACGCAGTATTTT.